Ten or more counts support the clone carrying this T cell receptor beta chain. This sample is part of a study of beta chain features in type 1 diabetes. This CDR3 spans 16 amino acids. CDR1 is SGHTA and CDR2 is FQGNSA in the germline V gene. Deletions cut 1 base from V and 0 bases from J, with 10 bases between. Reverse transcription of all isolated RNA meant that expressed TCRB transcripts were sequenced. Sequencing used immunoSEQ multiplex PCR; TCRdb keeps in-frame clones, though not all of them. The sample records about 140,000 clones, 6% to 7.5% being singletons. This TCR was sampled from a young woman in good health. The chain recombines TRBV7-2 with TRBJ2-1; D call uncertain. The source material was central memory CD4+ T cells from blood. The DNA for the CDR3 is TGTGCCAGCAGCTTAGATCCTTCGAGCTCCTACAATGAGCAGTTCTTC. The encoded protein is CASSLDPSSSYNEQFF.